These 7 T cell receptor beta chains were sequenced from one sample in a study of blood T cell repertoires in COVID-19. Sequencing used immunoSEQ multiplex PCR; TCRdb keeps in-frame clones, though not all of them. The sample carries more than 85,000 clones, approximately 83% recorded once. The sample comprised peripheral blood. The receptor source for this set is a man aged 45-60 years with acute or convalescent COVID-19.

The genes are TRBV6-5 and TRBJ1-2; no definite D call. The CDR3 length is 15 residues. V was trimmed by 0 bases and J by 0 bases, leaving 8 bases between them. CDR1 and CDR2 from the germline V gene are MNHEY and SVGAGI. Here the CDR3 reads CASSYSAVSNYGYTF. DNA for the CDR3: TGTGCCAGCAGTTACTCCGCAGTCTCTAACTATGGCTACACCTTC.

This clone was detected ten times or more. As DNA, the CDR3 is TGTGCCTGGAGTGTTTCCTACCGCTACGAGCAGTACTTC. As protein: CAWSVSYRYEQYF. V and J are TRBV30 and TRBJ2-7; D gene unclear. Trimming pared 0 bases from V and 3 bases from J, leaving 9 bases between. Germline CDR1 GTSNPN, CDR2 SVGIG (reference sequence). This CDR3 comprises 13 residues.

The chain carries TRBV5-1 and TRBJ2-2; 7 positions match TRBD2. CDR1 is SGHRS, CDR2 YFSETQ, per germline. The CDR3 sequence is 16 residues long. Trimming took 1 base from V and 6 from J; bases not matched to a gene: 9. The CDR3 sequence is CASSLYGGSLAGELFF. CDR3 sequence (DNA): TGCGCCAGCAGCTTGTACGGCGGGAGTTTGGCCGGGGAGCTGTTTTTT.

The chain links TRBV5-4 to TRBJ2-5; 8 bases fit TRBD2. The CDR3 loop spans 15 amino acids. Germline trimming cut 5 bases from V and 3 bases from J; bases unmatched to any gene: 9. The germline V gene encodes CDR1 SGHNT and CDR2 YYREEE (reference sequence). CDR3 residues: CASSSPGLGKETQYF. DNA of the CDR3: TGTGCCAGCAGTTCTCCGGGACTAGGGAAAGAGACCCAGTACTTC.

The chain carries TRBV7-6 and TRBJ2-7; 7 bases map to TRBD1. Germline V gives CDR1 SGHVS, CDR2 FNYEAQ. The CDR3 covers 15 residues. Trimming cost V 3 bases and J 4 bases; bases outside gene matches: 9. The DNA of the CDR3 is TGTGCCAGCAGCTTTTTCCCGGGACAGTTGTACGAGCAGTACTTC. Amino acid sequence: CASSFFPGQLYEQYF.

The chain combines TRBV27 with TRBJ1-1, with 12 bases matching TRBD1. Trimming at V came to 5 bases and at J to 11 bases, leaving 9 bases not matched to a gene. The CDR3 runs 14 residues. Germline CDR1 MNHEY, CDR2 SMNVEV (reference sequence). CDR3 in DNA: TGTGCCAGCAGTCCGGGACAGGGGGCAGAGGGGGCTTTCTTT. Translating gives CASSPGQGAEGAFF.

This chain connects TRBV30 to TRBJ1-2; D remains unclear. CDR1 GTSNPN and CDR2 SVGIG come from the germline V gene (reference sequence). With 7 bases removed from V and 2 bases from J, the gap between germline ends came to 8 bases. This CDR3 is 11 amino acids long. In nucleotides, the CDR3 is TGTGCCTCGGAGCTGAACTATGGCTACACCTTC. It translates to CASELNYGYTF.